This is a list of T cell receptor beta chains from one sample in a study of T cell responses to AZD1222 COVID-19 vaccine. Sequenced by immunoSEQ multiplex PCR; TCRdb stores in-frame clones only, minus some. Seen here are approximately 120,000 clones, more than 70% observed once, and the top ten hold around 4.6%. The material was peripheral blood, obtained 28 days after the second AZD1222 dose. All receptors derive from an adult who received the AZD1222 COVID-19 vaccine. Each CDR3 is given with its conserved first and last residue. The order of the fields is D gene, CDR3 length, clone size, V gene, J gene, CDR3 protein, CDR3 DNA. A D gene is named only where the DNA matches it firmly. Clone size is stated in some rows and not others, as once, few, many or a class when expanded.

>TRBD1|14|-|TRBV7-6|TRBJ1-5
CASSLGQGHQPQHF
TGTGCCAGCAGCTTGGGACAGGGCCATCAGCCCCAGCATTTT
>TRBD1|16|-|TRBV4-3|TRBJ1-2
CASSQDRTGFNYGYTF
TGCGCCAGCAGCCAAGATCGGACAGGATTTAACTATGGCTACACCTTC
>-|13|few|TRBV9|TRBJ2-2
CASSVEVTGELFF
TGTGCCAGCAGCGTAGAGGTCACCGGGGAGCTGTTTTTT
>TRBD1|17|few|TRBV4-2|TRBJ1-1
CASSQDPLSGGNTEAFF
TGTGCCAGCAGCCAAGATCCCCTATCAGGGGGGAACACTGAAGCTTTCTTT
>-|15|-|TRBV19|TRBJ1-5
CASSTQTVSNQPQHF
TGTGCCAGTAGTACCCAGACAGTTAGCAATCAGCCCCAGCATTTT
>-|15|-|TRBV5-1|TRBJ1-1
CASSPRGGLHTEAFF
TGCGCCAGCAGCCCGAGGGGGGGACTTCACACTGAAGCTTTCTTT
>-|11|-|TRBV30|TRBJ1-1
CAWSDSTEAFF
TGTGCCTGGAGTGACTCCACTGAAGCTTTCTTT
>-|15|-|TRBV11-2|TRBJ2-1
CASSSKGTLYNEQFF
TGTGCCAGCAGTTCTAAAGGGACCCTATACAATGAGCAGTTCTTC
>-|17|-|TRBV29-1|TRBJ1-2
CSVDVGSGASTPDGYTF
TGCAGCGTTGATGTTGGGTCAGGGGCCTCCACTCCGGATGGCTACACCTTC
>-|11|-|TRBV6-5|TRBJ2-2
CASSRSGELFF
TGTGCCAGCAGTCGGTCCGGGGAGCTGTTTTTT
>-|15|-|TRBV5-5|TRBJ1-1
CASSLARAMNTEAFF
TGTGCCAGCAGCTTGGCCAGGGCAATGAACACTGAAGCTTTCTTT
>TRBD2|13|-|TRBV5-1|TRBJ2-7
CASSLGAGGEQYF
TGCGCCAGCAGCTTGGGAGCGGGAGGCGAGCAGTACTTC
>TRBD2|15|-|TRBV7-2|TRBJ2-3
CASSPRSGATDTQYF
TGTGCCAGCAGCCCGAGGAGCGGGGCCACAGATACGCAGTATTTT
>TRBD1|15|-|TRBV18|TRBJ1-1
CASSGNQDRDTEAFF
TGTGCCAGCTCCGGGAATCAGGACAGGGACACTGAAGCTTTCTTT
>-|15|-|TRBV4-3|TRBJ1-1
CASSQDRGGPAEAFF
TGCGCCAGCAGCCAAGATCGGGGGGGGCCTGCTGAAGCTTTCTTT
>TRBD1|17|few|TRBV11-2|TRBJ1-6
CASSFWTGGLGGSPLHF
TGTGCCAGCAGCTTTTGGACAGGGGGGCTGGGTGGCTCACCCCTCCACTTT
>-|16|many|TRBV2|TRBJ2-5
CASSEVSVDLQETQYF
TGTGCCAGCAGTGAAGTCTCGGTCGACCTACAAGAGACCCAGTACTTC
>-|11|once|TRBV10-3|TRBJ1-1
CAISPGTEAFF
TGTGCCATCAGTCCGGGGACTGAAGCTTTCTTT
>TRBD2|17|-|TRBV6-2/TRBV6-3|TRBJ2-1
CASSYGVAGGKENEQFF
TGTGCCAGCAGTTACGGGGTAGCGGGAGGTAAGGAAAATGAGCAGTTCTTC
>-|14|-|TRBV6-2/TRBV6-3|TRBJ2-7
CASSPALLLYEQYF
TGTGCCAGCAGCCCCGCCCTCCTGCTCTACGAGCAGTACTTC
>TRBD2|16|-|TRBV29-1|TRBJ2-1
CSVEPGLAGNYNEQFF
TGCAGCGTTGAACCGGGACTAGCGGGAAATTACAATGAGCAGTTCTTC
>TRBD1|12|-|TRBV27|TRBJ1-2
CASRRGQEGYTF
TGTGCCAGCAGGCGGGGACAGGAAGGCTACACCTTC
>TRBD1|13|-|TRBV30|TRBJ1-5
CAWRRDRGQPQHF
TGTGCCTGGAGGCGGGACAGGGGACAGCCCCAGCATTTT
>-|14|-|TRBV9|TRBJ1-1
CASSVGDLNTEAFF
TGTGCCAGCAGCGTAGGGGACCTGAACACTGAAGCTTTCTTT
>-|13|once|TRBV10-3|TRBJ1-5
CAIARETGQPQHF
TGTGCCATCGCTCGGGAAACGGGTCAGCCCCAGCATTTT
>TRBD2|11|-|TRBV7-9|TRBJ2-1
CATIPREEQFF
TGTGCCACCATCCCGCGGGAGGAGCAGTTCTTC
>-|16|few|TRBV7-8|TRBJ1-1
CASSSPIGQQNTEAFF
TGTGCCAGCAGCTCACCTATTGGACAGCAGAACACTGAAGCTTTCTTT
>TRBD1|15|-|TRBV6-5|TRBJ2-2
CASSPTQGKPRELFF
TGTGCCAGCAGTCCAACACAGGGGAAACCTCGGGAGCTGTTTTTT
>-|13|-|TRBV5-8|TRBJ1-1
CASSPGENTEAFF
TGTGCCAGCAGCCCAGGGGAGAACACTGAAGCTTTCTTT
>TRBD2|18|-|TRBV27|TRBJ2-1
CASSSWTSGSLAYNEQFF
TGTGCCAGCAGTTCGTGGACTAGCGGGAGTCTGGCCTACAATGAGCAGTTCTTC
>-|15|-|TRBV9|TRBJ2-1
CASSVVGVSYNEQFF
TGTGCCAGCAGCGTAGTCGGGGTTTCCTACAATGAGCAGTTCTTC
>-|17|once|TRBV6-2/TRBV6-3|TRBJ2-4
CASSYGQERVTKNIQYF
TGTGCCAGCAGTTACGGTCAGGAGCGGGTAACCAAAAACATTCAGTACTTC
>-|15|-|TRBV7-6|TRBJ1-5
CASSLQSGNNQPQHF
TGTGCCAGCAGCTTACAATCAGGGAATAATCAGCCCCAGCATTTT
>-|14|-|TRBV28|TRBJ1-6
CASIRHKNNSPLHF
TGTGCCAGCATAAGGCATAAGAACAATTCACCCCTCCACTTT
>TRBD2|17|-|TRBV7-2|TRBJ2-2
CASSGRGRAGGTGELFF
TGTGCCAGCAGCGGGCGCGGGAGGGCCGGGGGCACCGGGGAGCTGTTTTTT
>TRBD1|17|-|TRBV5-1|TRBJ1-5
CASSLVTLGRGPQPQHF
TGCGCCAGCAGCTTGGTTACTTTGGGCAGGGGGCCTCAGCCCCAGCATTTT
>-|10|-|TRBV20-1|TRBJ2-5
CSAIIETQYF
TGCAGTGCTATAATCGAGACCCAGTACTTC
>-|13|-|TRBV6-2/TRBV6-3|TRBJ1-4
CASSYGAEEKLFF
TGTGCCAGCAGTTACGGGGCGGAGGAAAAACTGTTTTTT
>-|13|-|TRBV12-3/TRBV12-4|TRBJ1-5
CASAGGGNQPQHF
TGTGCCAGCGCGGGTGGAGGCAATCAGCCCCAGCATTTT
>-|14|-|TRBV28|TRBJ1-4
CASRGGVPNEKLFF
TGTGCCAGCCGGGGGGGTGTGCCTAATGAAAAACTGTTTTTT
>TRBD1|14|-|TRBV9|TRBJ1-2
CASSVGQGNYGYTF
TGTGCCAGCAGCGTCGGACAGGGCAACTATGGCTACACCTTC
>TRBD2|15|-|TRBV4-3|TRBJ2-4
CASSQTTAGGSIQYF
TGCGCCAGCAGCCAGACCACAGCGGGGGGGAGCATTCAGTACTTC
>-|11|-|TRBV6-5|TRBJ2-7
CASSYVYEQYF
TGTGCCAGCAGTTACGTATACGAGCAGTACTTC